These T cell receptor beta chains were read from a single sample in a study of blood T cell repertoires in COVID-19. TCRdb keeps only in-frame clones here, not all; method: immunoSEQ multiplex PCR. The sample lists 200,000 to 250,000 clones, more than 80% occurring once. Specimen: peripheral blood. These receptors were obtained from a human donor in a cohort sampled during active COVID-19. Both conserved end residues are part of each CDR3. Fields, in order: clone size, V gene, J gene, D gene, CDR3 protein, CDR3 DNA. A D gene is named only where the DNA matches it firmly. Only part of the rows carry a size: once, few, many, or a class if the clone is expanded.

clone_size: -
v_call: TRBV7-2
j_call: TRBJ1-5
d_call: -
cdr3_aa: CASSLEGGPQPQHF
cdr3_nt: TGTGCCAGCAGCTTAGAAGGGGGACCTCAGCCCCAGCATTTT

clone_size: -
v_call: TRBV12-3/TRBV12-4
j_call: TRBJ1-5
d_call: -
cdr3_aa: CATNTNSNQPQHF
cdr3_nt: TGTGCCACCAATACAAATAGCAATCAGCCCCAGCATTTT

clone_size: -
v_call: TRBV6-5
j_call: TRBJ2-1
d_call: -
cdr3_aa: CASRNRVLNLNEQFF
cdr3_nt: TGTGCCAGCAGAAACCGGGTCCTAAACCTTAATGAGCAGTTCTTC

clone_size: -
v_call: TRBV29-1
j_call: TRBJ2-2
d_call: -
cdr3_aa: CSAPLAGGTGELFF
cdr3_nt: TGCAGCGCTCCACTAGCTGGGGGCACCGGGGAGCTGTTTTTT

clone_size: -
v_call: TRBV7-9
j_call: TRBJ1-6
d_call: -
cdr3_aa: CASSADRWKPLHF
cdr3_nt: TGTGCCAGCAGTGCCGACAGGTGGAAGCCCCTCCACTTT

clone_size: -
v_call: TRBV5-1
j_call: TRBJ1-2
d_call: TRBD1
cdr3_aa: CASSSGDRRGYTF
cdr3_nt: TGCGCCAGCAGCTCGGGGGACAGGCGGGGCTACACCTTC

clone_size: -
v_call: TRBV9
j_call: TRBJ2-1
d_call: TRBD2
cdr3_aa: CASSVGSSGGNNEQFF
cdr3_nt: TGTGCCAGCAGCGTAGGGTCCAGCGGGGGAAACAATGAGCAGTTCTTC

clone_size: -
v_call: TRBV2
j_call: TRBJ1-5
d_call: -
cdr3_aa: CASSEVGARQPQHF
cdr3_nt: TGTGCCAGCAGTGAGGTAGGGGCGAGACAGCCCCAGCATTTT

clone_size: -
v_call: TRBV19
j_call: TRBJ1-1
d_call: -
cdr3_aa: CASSDPQRQPNTEAFF
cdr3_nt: TGTGCCAGTAGTGACCCTCAGAGACAGCCGAACACTGAAGCTTTCTTT

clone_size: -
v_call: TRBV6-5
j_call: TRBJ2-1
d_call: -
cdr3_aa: CASSYGSAADGEQFF
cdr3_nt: TGTGCCAGCAGTTACGGGTCAGCGGCAGATGGTGAGCAGTTCTTC

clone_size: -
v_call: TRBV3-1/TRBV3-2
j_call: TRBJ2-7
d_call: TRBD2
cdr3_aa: CASSQGGAYEQYF
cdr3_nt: TGTGCCAGCAGCCAGGGGGGGGCCTACGAGCAGTACTTC

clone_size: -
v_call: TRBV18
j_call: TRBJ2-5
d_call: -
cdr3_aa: CASSPSEETQYF
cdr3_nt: TGTGCCAGCTCACCGTCCGAAGAGACCCAGTACTTC

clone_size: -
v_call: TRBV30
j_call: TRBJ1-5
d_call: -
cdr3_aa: CAWRQSNQPQHF
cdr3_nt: TGTGCCTGGAGACAGTCCAATCAGCCCCAGCATTTT

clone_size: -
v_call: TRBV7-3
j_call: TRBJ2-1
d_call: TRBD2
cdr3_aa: CASSEAGGLMDEQFF
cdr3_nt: TGTGCCAGCAGCGAAGCGGGGGGCCTAATGGATGAGCAGTTCTTC

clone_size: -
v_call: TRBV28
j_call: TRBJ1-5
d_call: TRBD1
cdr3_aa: CASSFRQGASSQPQHF
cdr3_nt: TGTGCCAGCAGTTTTCGACAGGGGGCTTCGTCGCAGCCCCAGCATTTT

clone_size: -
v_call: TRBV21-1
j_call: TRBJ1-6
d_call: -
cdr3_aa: CARNWTVNSYNSPLHF
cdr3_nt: TGTGCCAGAAATTGGACAGTCAACTCCTATAATTCACCCCTCCACTTT

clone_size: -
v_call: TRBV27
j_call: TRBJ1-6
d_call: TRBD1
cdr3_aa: CASSGQGNPTYNSPLHF
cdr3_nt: TGTGCCAGCAGCGGACAGGGGAACCCAACCTATAATTCACCCCTCCACTTT

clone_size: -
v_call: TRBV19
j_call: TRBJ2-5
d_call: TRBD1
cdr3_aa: CASSSNRGGETQYF
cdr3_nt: TGTGCCAGTAGTAGCAACAGGGGTGGGGAGACCCAGTACTTC

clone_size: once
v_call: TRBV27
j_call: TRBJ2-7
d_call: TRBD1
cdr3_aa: CASSSEQGVRRQYF
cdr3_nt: TGTGCCAGCAGCTCAGAACAGGGGGTGAGACGGCAGTACTTC

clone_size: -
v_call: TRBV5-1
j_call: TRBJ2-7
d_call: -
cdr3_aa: CASSLAPDRSAYEQYF
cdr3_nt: TGCGCCAGCAGCTTGGCTCCCGACAGGTCTGCCTACGAGCAGTACTTC

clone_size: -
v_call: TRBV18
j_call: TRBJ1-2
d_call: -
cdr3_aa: CASSPYPQDGYTF
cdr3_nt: TGTGCCAGCTCACCCTATCCTCAAGATGGCTACACCTTC

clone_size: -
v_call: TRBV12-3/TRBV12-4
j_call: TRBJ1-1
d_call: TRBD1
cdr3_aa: CASSWTGNTEAFF
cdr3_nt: TGTGCCAGCAGTTGGACAGGGAACACTGAAGCTTTCTTT

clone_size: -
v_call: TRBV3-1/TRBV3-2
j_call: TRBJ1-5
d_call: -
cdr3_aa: CASSQDRDSNQPQHF
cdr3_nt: TGTGCCAGCAGCCAAGACAGGGATAGCAATCAGCCCCAGCATTTT

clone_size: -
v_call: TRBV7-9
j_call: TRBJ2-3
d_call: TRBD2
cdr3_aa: CASSRGGGATDTQYF
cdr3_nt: TGTGCCAGCAGCCGAGGCGGGGGGGCGACAGATACGCAGTATTTT

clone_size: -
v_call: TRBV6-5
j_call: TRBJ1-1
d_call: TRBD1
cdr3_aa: CASTRRQGSTEAFF
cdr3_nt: TGTGCCAGCACCAGAAGACAGGGGAGCACTGAAGCTTTCTTT